This TCR beta chain derives from a study of regulatory and conventional T cells in RAG deficiency. Produced via immunoSEQ multiplex PCR; TCRdb's table is partial and in-frame only. The sample consists of under 25,000 clones, around 95% of them appearing once. Genomic DNA came from blood conventional CD4+ T cells gated CD25-low CD127-high. This CDR3 comprises 13 residues. Germline V CDR1 and CDR2: LNHDA, SQIVND (reference sequence). V lost 10 bases and J lost 5; bases outside the gene matches: 7. In addition, the sample was reused for a study of regulatory T cells. Turning to that study: Primers: 52 TRBV forward and 13 TRBJ reverse.

This chain connects TRBV19 to TRBJ1-1; 10 nucleotides line up with TRBD1. Sequenced sample: CD25- CD4+ T cells sorted from blood. This receptor was identified in a human donor in good health. CDR3 residues: CATERQGATEAFF. The CDR3 DNA reads as TGTGCCACTGAACGACAGGGGGCGACTGAAGCTTTCTTT.